The next 23 T cell receptor beta chains were all read from a single sample in a study of cytotoxic CD8 clonotypes in ibrutinib-treated CLL. Here immunoSEQ multiplex PCR was the method, and the copy in TCRdb shows in-frame clones only, minus some. Altogether over 25,000 clones are present, 55% to 65% being singletons, with the ten largest covering 14%. Sequenced here: PBMCs, sampled before ibrutinib treatment. The receptors stem from a human donor with chronic lymphocytic leukemia.

The CDR3 sequence: CASRRGRASSYNEQFF. The CDR3 DNA reads as TGTGCCAGCAGACGGGGACGGGCGAGCTCCTACAATGAGCAGTTCTTC. The rearrangement links TRBV28 to TRBJ2-1; either TRBD1 or TRBD2 may fit D (5 bases each). The CDR3 length is 16 residues. Looked up from germline, CDR1 is MDHEN and CDR2 is SYDVKM. The V end lost 6 bases, the J end lost 0 bases, and 15 bases lay between the germline ends.

The chain recombines TRBV11-3 with TRBJ2-5; 10 positions agree with TRBD2. The CDR3 length is 16 residues. Germline assignment: CDR1 SGHNT and CDR2 YENEEA. V dropped 5 bases and J dropped 2; count of bases not matched to a gene: 8. The CDR3 loop reads CASSRRSGGGQETQYF. DNA for the CDR3: TGTGCCAGCAGCCGACGAAGCGGGGGGGGACAAGAGACCCAGTACTTC.

This clone was detected only once. The gene calls are TRBV4-1 and TRBJ2-4; 10 bases fit TRBD1. The V segment lost 0 bases and the J segment 4 bases; nucleotides outside the gene matches: 6. The CDR3 is made up of 17 amino acids. Germline assignment: CDR1 MGHRA and CDR2 YSYEKL. Here the CDR3 DNA reads TGCGCCAGCAGCCAAGATCCGACAGGGGGCATGAAAAACATTCAGTACTTC. It yields the protein CASSQDPTGGMKNIQYF.

The chain joins TRBV6-1 to TRBJ2-7, with 11 bases matching TRBD2. Germline values: CDR1 MNHNS, CDR2 SASEGT. This CDR3 contains 16 residues. V lost 2 bases and J lost 1; bases outside the gene matches: 4. This chain's CDR3 is CASSELGLADSYEQYF. The DNA for the CDR3 is TGTGCCAGCAGTGAACTGGGACTAGCGGATTCCTACGAGCAGTACTTC.

This chain links TRBV5-1 with TRBJ1-2; possibly TRBD1 for D (5 bases). Trimming stripped 1 base from V and 8 bases from J, with 15 bases between. In germline, CDR1 is SGHRS, CDR2 YFSETQ. The CDR3 is 14 amino acids. CDR3 sequence reads: CASSLTVSPGGYTF. CDR3 DNA: TGCGCCAGCAGCTTGACAGTTTCTCCAGGGGGCTACACCTTC.

The rearrangement joins TRBV10-2 to TRBJ1-1, with D unclear. CDR1 and CDR2 (germline): WSHSY, SAAADI. This CDR3 region has 15 residues. V was clipped by 3 bases and J by 0 bases, with 11 bases between them. Written as DNA, the CDR3 is TGCGCCAGCAGTGACGCAATGCTTTTGAACACTGAAGCTTTCTTT. Residues: CASSDAMLLNTEAFF.

This clone has a handful of counts. The V gene is TRBV18, the J gene TRBJ2-2; D is uncertain. The germline CDR1 and CDR2 sequences are KGHSH and LQKENI. The CDR3 sequence is 13 residues long. The germline V and J ends were trimmed by 5 bases and 8 bases, with 12 bases remaining between them. The DNA of the CDR3 is TGTGCCAGCTCAGTGTGGAAGGCGGGGGAGCTGTTTTTT. This encodes CASSVWKAGELFF.

The chain employs TRBV18 and TRBJ1-2; maybe TRBD1 (5 bases). The CDR3 length is 13 residues. CDR1 and CDR2 from the germline V gene are KGHSH and LQKENI. Trimming shortened V by 3 bases and J by 8 bases, and 13 bases separated the two germline ends. This CDR3 is CASSPGQVEGYTF. The CDR3 region has the DNA TGTGCCAGCTCACCGGGGCAGGTTGAGGGCTACACCTTC.

The chain employs TRBV6-6 and TRBJ1-1; D remains ambiguous. V was trimmed by 6 bases and J by 0 bases, leaving 8 bases between them. Germline V gene data show CDR1 as MNHNY and CDR2 as SVGAGI (reference sequence). CDR3 length: 13 residues. The CDR3 nucleotides are TGTGCCAGCAGCCCCACAGTGAACACTGAAGCTTTCTTT. This translates into CASSPTVNTEAFF.

The V and J genes are TRBV28 and TRBJ2-5; 8 nucleotides align to TRBD2. With V trimmed by 8 bases and J by 5 bases, 4 bases remained unmatched. The CDR3 consists of 12 residues. Germline CDR1 and CDR2: MDHEN and SYDVKM. CDR3 bases: TGTGCCAGCCGGGCTAGCGGGGAGACCCAGTACTTC. It encodes CASRASGETQYF.

The chain has TRBV7-9 and TRBJ1-2; D is unresolved. CDR1 and CDR2 (germline): SEHNR, FQNEAQ (reference sequence). V was cut by 1 base and J by 5 bases, with 8 bases left in between. The CDR3 has 13 residues. The CDR3 is CASSLVPEYGYTF. DNA of the CDR3: TGTGCCAGCAGCTTAGTTCCGGAGTATGGCTACACCTTC.

This sequence joins TRBV6-5 and TRBJ1-1, with D maybe TRBD1 (6 bases). Trimming cost V 2 bases and J 4 bases, with 11 bases left between them. CDR3 length: 14 amino acids. Germline-derived CDR1 and CDR2 are MNHEY and SVGAGI. CDR3 in DNA: TGTGCCAGCAGTTACGGGCAGGGGACCACTGAAGCTTTCTTT. Its translation: CASSYGQGTTEAFF.

J is TRBJ2-1 and V is TRBV7-8; the D gene is possibly TRBD1 (6 bases). This CDR3 is 15 amino acids long. From germline, CDR1 is SGHVS and CDR2 FQNEAQ. V was trimmed by 5 bases and J by 3 bases, leaving 14 bases between them. CDR3 DNA sequence: TGTGCCAGCAGCATAACCGGGACACTCTACAATGAGCAGTTCTTC. Protein product: CASSITGTLYNEQFF.

V is TRBV5-3 and J is TRBJ1-3, with 7 bases fitting TRBD1. TRBV5-3 is flagged as an ORF with uncertain function. The CDR3 has 18 residues. Trimming took 9 bases from V and 3 from J; bases not matched to a gene: 21. This CDR3 is CAIKKKASRGMNGNTIYF. CDR3 nucleotide sequence: TGTGCCATAAAGAAGAAGGCCTCCAGGGGGATGAATGGAAACACCATATATTTT.

The chain joins TRBV27 to TRBJ2-7; unclear D gene. Trimming cost V 4 bases and J 4 bases, with 11 bases left between them. Germline V gene lookup returns CDR1 MNHEY and CDR2 SMNVEV (reference sequence). The CDR3 runs to 13 residues. The CDR3 coding sequence is TGTGCCAGCAGTTCCTTGGACGTTTACGAGCAGTACTTC. Residues: CASSSLDVYEQYF.

A single count supports this clone. The chain couples TRBV27 to TRBJ2-7; 10 bases agree with TRBD2. There are 14 residues in the CDR3. Germline lookup yields CDR1 MNHEY and CDR2 SMNVEV (reference sequence). J was trimmed by 0 bases and V by 6 bases; bases with no gene match: 2. CDR3: CASSIAGGSYEQYF. CDR3 coding DNA: TGTGCCAGCAGCATAGCGGGGGGCTCCTACGAGCAGTACTTC.

A single count supports this clone. This chain connects TRBV29-1 to TRBJ2-3; unclear D gene. The CDR3 has 12 residues. The V and J ends lost 4 bases and 2 bases respectively, with 7 bases between them. Per germline, CDR1 SQVTM and CDR2 ANQGSEA. The CDR3 DNA reads TGCAGCGTTGTTAGCAACACAGATACGCAGTATTTT. Translation gives CSVVSNTDTQYF.

This clone was picked up one time. V usage is TRBV5-1 and J usage is TRBJ2-5; TRBD2 might be the D (5 bases). Germline V gives CDR1 SGHRS, CDR2 YFSETQ. Trimming took off 4 bases at V and 5 bases at J, with 15 bases between the two ends. The CDR3 length is 14 residues. The DNA of the CDR3 is TGCGCCAGCAGCGCTAAGAGCGGCGCGGAGACCCAGTACTTC. It specifies CASSAKSGAETQYF.

The genes are TRBV6-5 and TRBJ2-2; D remains ambiguous. This CDR3 contains 14 residues. Trimming removed 7 bases at V and 5 bases at J, with 14 bases between. Germline V CDR1 and CDR2: MNHEY, SVGAGI. CDR3 sequence: CASKLSPATGELFF. CDR3 in DNA: TGTGCCAGCAAATTGAGCCCCGCAACCGGGGAGCTGTTTTTT.

Only a few counts were recorded for this clone. The V and J genes are TRBV10-2 and TRBJ2-1, with 13 bases matching TRBD2. V shed 5 bases, J shed 7 bases, and the junction held 8 bases outside the gene matches. Germline V gene data show CDR1 as WSHSY and CDR2 as SAAADI. This CDR3 comprises 16 residues. The DNA for the CDR3 is TGCGCCAGCAGTCTGACAGGGACTAGCGGGGTGAATGAGCAGTTCTTC. Residues: CASSLTGTSGVNEQFF.

The V gene is TRBV27, the J gene TRBJ2-5; D is possibly TRBD2 (6 bases). V was clipped by 7 bases and J by 4 bases, with 13 bases between them. The CDR3 length is 13 residues. The V gene's germline CDR1 is MNHEY and CDR2 SMNVEV (reference sequence). CDR3 sequence (DNA): TGTGCCAGCACACCCCGGGGAGGAGAGACCCAGTACTTC. Translating it yields CASTPRGGETQYF.

This sequence joins TRBV6-1 and TRBJ2-7; D is perhaps TRBD1 (5 bases). Trimming pared 3 bases from V and 4 bases from J, leaving 16 bases between. Germline V CDR1 and CDR2: MNHNS, SASEGT. CDR3 length: 15 amino acids. The CDR3 region is CASSERLRGRYEQYF. CDR3 bases: TGTGCCAGCAGTGAGCGCCTTAGGGGTCGGTACGAGCAGTACTTC.

The count of this clone is one. The rearrangement links TRBV27 to TRBJ1-2; no firm D call. CDR3 length: 13 amino acids. V lost 3 bases, J lost 4 bases, and 9 bases lay in between. Per germline, CDR1 MNHEY and CDR2 SMNVEV (reference sequence). CDR3 nucleotides: TGTGCCAGCAGTTTTTTAGGGAGCTATGGCTACACCTTC. Translation: CASSFLGSYGYTF.